This TCR beta chain was retrieved from a study of T cells after posttransplantation cyclophosphamide. Study results and caveats: TRB overlap between skin or GI tissue T cells and blood was limited. Recipient CMV seropositivity and CMV reactivation strongly tracked TRB clonality. Later blood repertoires were often dominated by clones from the donor CD8+ memory compartment.

Sampled 1 year posttransplant, controls received myeloablative marrow transplants, methotrexate and a calcineurin inhibitor. This clone is a singleton in its sample. Its antigen is unknown. This table comes from immunoSEQ multiplex PCR, and its TCRdb copy is limited to in-frame clones, with some not included. Of a few thousand clones listed, 70% to 75% are singletons. CDR3 size: 13 residues. The V gene lost 5 bases and the J gene lost 1 base, with 6 bases spanning the gap. The V gene's germline CDR1 is SGHTA and CDR2 FQGTGA. The V call is TRBV7-3, the J call TRBJ1-5; D gene unclear. This receptor was taken from a female patient aged 45-65 years who received an allogeneic stem cell transplant from an unrelated donor, was CMV-positive, and had acute and chronic GVHD. Some T cells may possibly be graft donor cells. Here the sequenced sample was PBMCs, taken after allogeneic stem cell transplant with calcineurin inhibitor and methotrexate. CDR3 sequence: CASSRGSNQPQHF. CDR3 DNA sequence: TGTGCCAGCAGCCGAGGAAGCAATCAGCCCCAGCATTTT.